The sequence of this T cell receptor (beta chain) was determined in a study of identifying expanded T cells in peripheral blood. The study, taken as a whole, reports: Differentially abundant clones: around 1.1 between replicates, 15 to 17 at about 13 days, around 19 at four. Variance in clone template counts between approximately 2-week samples significantly increased with total template count across all healthy donors.

This clone has a handful of counts. Its antigen is currently unknown. Collection occurred without any documented infections or immune events in donors. Sequenced by immunoSEQ multiplex PCR; TCRdb stores in-frame clones only, minus some. The sample lists about 110,000 clones; about 89% were seen once. V shed 6 bases and J shed 6 bases, with 16 bases lying between them. CDR1 and CDR2 from the germline V gene are MNHEY and SVGAGI. The CDR3 covers 14 residues. This TCR was sampled from a person between 18 and 75 years old in good health. V and J are TRBV6-5 and TRBJ2-3; D possibly uses TRBD1 or TRBD2 (5 bases each). Sequenced: blood. The CDR3 reads CASRDGGALDTQYF. The CDR3, as DNA: TGTGCCAGCAGGGATGGGGGTGCCCTTGATACGCAGTATTTT.